This T cell receptor beta chain is drawn from a study of cytomegalovirus exposure and HLA in healthy donors (dated 2017 in TCRdb). Study-wide context: According to an earlier analysis of a few hundred of the donors, about 179 million T cells yielded 100 million or so unique TCR beta sequences and 276 Gb of sequence data. Among about 360 genotyped donors of the cohort, an average of approximately 230,000 unique TCR beta nucleotide sequences were sequenced per donor, roughly 20% of them non-productive. To study patterns of TCR occurrence, a later analysis re-analyzed previously published TCR beta repertoires from 700 or so donors and added high-resolution HLA genotyping. All discovery cohort repertoires had been generated using a single sequencing platform. Class I and class II HLA loci were covered by the typing at four-digit resolution. Using immunosequencing, the study profiled T cell repertoires from about 650 subjects and related those repertoires to cytomegalovirus serostatus. An early release that covered fewer than 800 HLA-typed donors contained about 300 gigabases of sequencing data and tens of millions of unique TCR sequences. To predict cytomegalovirus infection status, the study combined high-throughput TCR immunosequencing, statistical association of individual TCRs with disease status, and machine learning. Five DR-DQ haplotypes were treated as single units for association and clustering because of strong linkage in the cohort. The study aimed to test whether cataloging public T cell receptors could reveal signatures of past pathogen exposure. Donor age, sex, ethnicity and CMV serostatus were collected together with the repertoire data. Typing coverage varied by locus: about 629-640 donors for A, B, C, DRB1 and DQB1; about 520 for DQA1; about 570 for DPA1; around 490 for DPB1. Besides the first cohort of about 730 subjects, a separate validation cohort made up of over a hundred different subjects was used. Among the approximately 420 genotyped donors, more than 70% belonged to the genetic ancestry cluster associated with self-reported Caucasian donors. The later analysis used no new phenotypic data to find candidate immune exposures, relying instead on TCR beta sequences and their occurrence across donors. In a later genetic analysis, genome-wide SNP genotypes for 398 of the 666 donors were used, and that subset was treated as a discovery cohort. An earlier analysis of 587 of the donors applied high-throughput TCR beta sequencing to assess whether each TCR beta V gene segment acted as functional or pseudogenic. What the authors observed across the whole study: Strong co-occurrence of HLA alleles, especially DR and DQ, made assigning TCR associations to individual alleles difficult. The classifier was reported to diagnose cytomegalovirus status with high specificity and sensitivity in both the original and validation cohorts. While some public TCRs were present in many individuals, most TCR sequences turned up only very rarely across donors. In a later genetic analysis, fewer N-insertions in productive TCRs were reported among donors in an Asian-associated ancestry cluster than the roughly 710-donor mean. Linkage disequilibrium might explain the correlated functional status among segregating V segments, but an unknown experimental factor could not be excluded. The only immune exposure information available for the cohort was CMV serostatus. In a later analysis, most CMV-associated TCR beta chains were found to appear HLA-restricted, with HLA associations seemingly driven largely by CMV exposure. Some IMGT-functional V segments, including TRBV6-2 and TRBV6-3, could not be told apart with the 87-base-pair reads, so those segments were excluded. An association between a missense DCLRE1C variant and V-gene and J-gene trimming of TCR beta chains was found in a later genetic analysis and replicated in an independent cohort. A cluster of highly shared sequence variants was judged likely to represent a technical artifact of the sequencing pipeline. In a later analysis, 16,951 TCR beta sequences were associated with specific HLA alleles at a false discovery rate of 0.05. Several of the top co-occurrence clusters appeared to be linked to parvovirus B19, influenza, CMV and Epstein-Barr virus, according to a later analysis. An earlier analysis of approximately 600 of the donors showed that most TCR beta V segments appeared in productive rearrangements either about 87% or about 30% of the time, which broadly matched IMGT annotations. Because HLA typing was unavailable for some donors at each locus, only the typed subset was used in association tests. In the study, approximately 160 TCR beta chains were listed as associated with cytomegalovirus. Presence/absence analyses assumed roughly uniform sequencing depth across donors, an assumption that may not hold. In a later analysis, TCR association rates were found to vary across HLA loci, with the most associated TCRs seen for DRB1 alleles and the fewest for HLA-C alleles. This cohort had only TCR beta chains sequenced, and the lack of alpha or paired-chain data limited which features could be detected. A further reported finding was that TCR beta sequences accurately predicted the HLA-A and HLA-B alleles for most subjects in the first cohort. The authors suggested that the approach could potentially be generalized to other disease states and immunological phenotypes. Compared with equally common non-associated chains, HLA-associated TCR beta chains in a later analysis were more clonally expanded and had lower generation probabilities. Because counts were too low, about 15 rarely observed V segments, including chromosome 9 orphons, were left out of the earlier analysis of some 600 of the donors. In vitro tests confirmed that a few of the cytomegalovirus-associated TCR beta chains recognize cytomegalovirus antigens.

V is shortened by 2 bases, J by 4 bases, and the region joining them spans 20 bases. From its cysteine to its phenylalanine, the CDR3 spans 17 amino acids. Here the CDR3 DNA is all that survives: 51 bases in frame from base 1. From a lookup of the germline V gene, CDR1 and CDR2 are MNHNS and SASEGT. Comments on this clone: The specificity of this receptor is unknown. No base-level quality is on record; no much larger clone is a single base apart.

The cohort consisted of approximately 690 healthy bone marrow donors. At the time of sampling, every cohort member was nominally healthy, though immune exposures that went unrecorded were likely present. The donor tested CMV seropositive and was one of the 289 seropositive cohort members. Every donor gave a peripheral blood sample, and the peripheral blood mononuclear cells from that sample were used for TCR beta sequencing. Genomic DNA was extracted from the blood cell samples with the Qiagen DNeasy Blood Extraction Kit. Libraries were built with the immunoSEQ multiplex PCR assay. A mixture of 60 forward primers for TCR Vbeta segments and 13 reverse primers for TCR Jbeta segments was used in the multiplex PCR. The CDR3 region of rearranged TCR beta genes was amplified from genomic DNA by a multiplex PCR assay. Amplified TCR beta libraries were sequenced as 87-base-pair reads on the Illumina HiSeq System. The authors' pipeline ran thus. A later analysis tallied around 82 million unique TCR beta chains across the 550 to 850 repertoires, and some 10 million of those chains were shared by two or more donors. To remove PCR and sequencing errors, raw reads were error-corrected and collapsed into unique sequences using a nearest-neighbor algorithm that merged closely related sequences. To assign V, D and J gene segments, CDR3 sequences were aligned to IMGT reference sequences. For a sequence to be retained, a match of at least six nucleotides was required to both a V gene segment and a J gene segment. A rearrangement counted as productive if the CDR3 had no stop codons and remained in frame with V and J, and every other rearrangement counted as non-productive. Following IMGT convention, CDR3 was defined as the stretch from the second conserved V-encoded cysteine to the conserved J-encoded phenylalanine. In an earlier analysis of around 600 of the donors, sequences lacking an unambiguous match to a single V gene segment were excluded. In an earlier analysis of around 590 of the donors, a V segment was called functional when productive rearrangements were above 56.7%, and segregating when the standard deviation between donors exceeded 5%. To diagnose cytomegalovirus status from the catalog of TCR beta chain sequences, a statistical classification framework was built. V and J gene assignment, in a later analysis, came from comparing TCR nucleotide sequences with IMGT/GENE-DB human TR gene sequences. In a later analysis, CDR3 sequences and most-parsimonious VDJ recombination scenarios were assigned using the TCRdist pipeline. In a later analysis, every TCR beta chain was defined by the combination of its CDR3 amino acid sequence and its V-gene family, and reads without a unique V-gene family were dropped. A later analysis removed several hundred highly shared, low-generation-probability nucleotide sequences to deal with suspected cross-contamination and a sequencing artifact. In a later analysis, a clonal expansion index for each public chain was calculated from normalized within-repertoire ranks of inferred template counts. In a later analysis, generation probabilities were computed using a VDJ recombination model fitted to out-of-frame rearrangements, and the results were checked against IGoR. In a later analysis, hypergeometric tests were used to score TCR-TCR, TCR-HLA and TCR-CMV co-occurrence, with a repertoire-size bias correction applied to TCR pairs. To estimate false discovery rates, a later analysis permuted the HLA or CMV assignments 20 times. A later analysis grouped co-occurring TCRs with DBSCAN, adding TCRdist sequence similarity when clustering within HLA-allele-positive subsets. Repertoires with fewer than 30,000 or more than 120,000 public chains were left out of co-occurrence clustering, as were about 5 repertoires with anomalous nucleotide sharing. In TCRdb, the immuneACCESS table is reduced to in-frame sequences with V and J assigned. These tables do not hold every clone; where another copy was compared, an unresolved V gene accounts for under half, and the others remain unexplained. V, J and clone size derive from that table, while D and trimming were established from the DNA sequence. In all, the sample holds about 130,000 clones, and 75% to 85% of those were seen once. The ten largest clones capture 5.9% of the sample.

The receptor was derived from a woman between 40 and 55 years old in good health and CMV-seropositive. Sequenced sample: PBMCs. In this chain, TRBV6-1 is recombined with TRBJ1-2; the best D guess is TRBD1, with 6 bases matching. The CDR3: CASSESPGEGWTYGYTF. The sequence in DNA is TGTGCCAGCAGTGAAAGCCCAGGGGAGGGTTGGACCTATGGCTACACCTTC.